One and the same sample provided the 16 T cell receptor beta chains below, sequenced in a study of blood T cell repertoires in COVID-19. Only in-frame clones appear in the TCRdb table, and some are missing; sequencing was by immunoSEQ multiplex PCR. The profile shows roughly 130,000 clones, around nine tenths of them singletons. Sample: peripheral blood. Source of these receptors: a man between 50 and 59 years old with active COVID-19.

The rearrangement uses TRBV5-4 and TRBJ2-5, with D tentatively TRBD2 (6 bases). CDR3 length: 12 residues. Trimming removed 3 bases from V and 5 bases from J, with 8 bases in between. CDR1 is SGHNT, CDR2 YYREEE, per germline (reference sequence). The CDR3 DNA is TGTGCCAGCAGCTCTGCGGGGGAGACCCAGTACTTC. Residues: CASSSAGETQYF.

The rearrangement uses TRBV6-1 and TRBJ2-7; TRBD1 matches at 7 bases. Germline values: CDR1 MNHNS, CDR2 SASEGT. The trim removed 2 bases at V and 6 bases at J, leaving 10 bases unmatched. The CDR3 is 15 residues long. The CDR3 DNA reads TGTGCCAGCAGTGAAACCGAGACAGGGATGTGCGAGCAGTACTTC. Its translation is CASSETETGMCEQYF.

This chain links TRBV27 with TRBJ2-7, with 7 bases matching TRBD1. The CDR3 loop spans 15 amino acids. V lost 3 bases to trimming and J lost 3 bases; unmatched junction nucleotides: 8. Germline V gene data show CDR1 as MNHEY and CDR2 as SMNVEV (reference sequence). DNA for the CDR3: TGTGCCAGCAGTTTGTCCGGGACAGAGATCTACGAGCAGTACGTC. Its protein product is CASSLSGTEIYEQYV.

Only one count was recorded for this clone. This chain's CDR3 is CATSDVPGQVGNTGELFF. Written as DNA, the CDR3 is TGTGCCACCAGTGACGTCCCGGGACAGGTTGGGAACACCGGGGAGCTGTTTTTT. V is TRBV24-1 and J is TRBJ2-2, with 8 positions matching TRBD1. The CDR3 runs 18 residues. Germline CDR1 reads KGHDR; CDR2 reads SFDVKD. The ends lost 4 bases at V and 1 base at J; junction bases unmatched: 10.

This chain joins TRBV7-9 and TRBJ2-3; 8 nucleotides agree with TRBD2. Per germline, CDR1 SEHNR and CDR2 FQNEAQ (reference sequence). CDR3 length: 19 residues. V was clipped by 7 bases and J by 0 bases; unmatched bases: 18. In nucleotides, the CDR3 is TGTGCCAGCACCCAAGGGGTCTGGCGGGGGGAATCTAGCACAGATACGCAGTATTTT. Protein: CASTQGVWRGESSTDTQYF.

V usage is TRBV13 and J usage is TRBJ1-3; D gene ambiguous. Trimming cost V 1 base and J 4 bases, with 17 bases left between them. Germline CDR1 reads PRHDT; CDR2 reads FYEKMQ (reference sequence). CDR3 length: 17 amino acids. The DNA of the CDR3 is TGTGCCAGCAGCTTAGATGACCCAGCAGGTCTGGGAAACACCATATATTTT. This sequence encodes CASSLDDPAGLGNTIYF.

The chain's CDR3 is CASSKRDRANINQPQHF. CDR3 DNA: TGTGCCAGTAGTAAGCGGGACCGCGCTAATATCAATCAGCCCCAGCATTTT. The chain links TRBV19 to TRBJ1-5, with a tentative D call TRBD1 (5 bases). Germline values: CDR1 LNHDA, CDR2 SQIVND (reference sequence). The CDR3 is 17 amino acids. V was cut by 4 bases and J by 3 bases, with 19 bases left in between.

The CDR3: CASYIAGINTGELFF. DNA for the CDR3: TGTGCCAGCTACATAGCGGGAATTAACACCGGGGAGCTGTTTTTT. The J gene is TRBJ2-2, the V gene TRBV6-5, with TRBD2 matching over 8 bases. CDR1 and CDR2 (germline): MNHEY, SVGAGI. The CDR3 contains 15 residues. With 8 bases clipped from V and 2 bases from J, the junction kept 7 bases outside the gene matches.

This sequence joins TRBV6-5 and TRBJ1-1; TRBD1 aligns across 8 bases. The germline V gene encodes CDR1 MNHEY and CDR2 SVGAGI. Trimming took 6 bases from V and 10 from J; bases not matched to a gene: 13. CDR3 length: 14 residues. CDR3 DNA: TGTGCCAGCAGACCCCCGCAGGGGGCGCAGGTAGCTTTCTTT. Amino acid sequence: CASRPPQGAQVAFF.

The rearrangement links TRBV7-2 to TRBJ2-2; 11 bases map to TRBD2. V lost 5 bases, J lost 7 bases, and 9 bases stayed unmatched. CDR1 SGHTA and CDR2 FQGNSA come from the germline V gene. The CDR3 contains 16 residues. This CDR3 is CASSPTSGIQGGELFF. As DNA, the CDR3 is TGTGCCAGCAGCCCGACTAGCGGGATACAAGGCGGGGAGCTGTTTTTT.

The chain carries TRBV6-1 and TRBJ1-1; 8 bases match TRBD1. The CDR3 extends over 12 amino acids. Per germline, CDR1 MNHNS and CDR2 SASEGT. V trimming: 6 bases; J trimming: 8 bases; junction bases outside the gene matches: 5. CDR3: CASSRDRGEAFF. CDR3 nucleotide sequence: TGTGCCAGCAGCCGTGACAGGGGAGAAGCTTTCTTT.

The chain uses TRBV21-1 and TRBJ2-2; the table's D call TRBD1 went unverified against the DNA. TRBV21-1 is tagged as a pseudogene. CDR3 length: 16 residues. The DNA of the CDR3 is TGTGCCAGCAGCAAGTTGGGACAGGGGGACACCGGGGAGCTGTTTTTT. This translates into CASSKLGQGDTGELFF.

This chain links TRBV27 with TRBJ2-1, with 15 bases that match TRBD2. V was pared by 6 bases and J by 7 bases, with 13 bases of the junction left unmatched. CDR1 and CDR2 from the germline V gene are MNHEY and SMNVEV (reference sequence). This CDR3 comprises 18 residues. This CDR3 is CASRSGRGLAGGMNEQFF. The CDR3 region has the DNA TGTGCCAGCAGGTCCGGACGCGGACTAGCGGGAGGGATGAATGAGCAGTTCTTC.

The chain is built from TRBV19 and TRBJ1-3, with D possibly matching TRBD1 (6 bases). Deletions cut 7 bases from V and 0 bases from J, with 10 bases between. Germline loops: CDR1 LNHDA, CDR2 SQIVND (reference sequence). The CDR3 has 14 residues. CDR3 region: CASNPGVSGNTIYF. CDR3 in DNA: TGTGCCAGTAACCCAGGGGTCTCTGGAAACACCATATATTTT.

The V gene is TRBV5-1, the J gene TRBJ2-1, with 12 bases aligning to TRBD2. After removal of 4 bases from V and 7 bases from J, the junction contained 9 bases not matched to a gene. Germline V gene sequence: CDR1 SGHRS, CDR2 YFSETQ. The CDR3 has 16 amino acids. CDR3 coding DNA: TGCGCCAGCAGCATAGCTAGCGGGAGGGCCGGGAATGAGCAGTTCTTC. Translated, it gives CASSIASGRAGNEQFF. The full variable domain, rest sourced from reference TRBV5-1 and TRBJ2-1, is KAGVTQTPRYLIKTRGQQVTLSCSPISGHRSVSWYQQTPGQGLQFLFEYFSETQRNKGNFPGRFSGRQFSNSRSEMNVSTLELGDSALYLCASSIASGRAGNEQFFGPGTRLTVL.

This clone appeared a few times. The V and J genes are TRBV24-1 and TRBJ1-3, with D tentatively TRBD1 (5 bases). CDR3 length: 16 amino acids. The germline V gene has CDR1 KGHDR and CDR2 SFDVKD. Trimming left V 3 bases short and J 0 bases short, with 11 bases between. CDR3 coding DNA: TGTGCCACCAGTGATGCAACAGGTACCTCTGGAAACACCATATATTTT. Translated, it gives CATSDATGTSGNTIYF.